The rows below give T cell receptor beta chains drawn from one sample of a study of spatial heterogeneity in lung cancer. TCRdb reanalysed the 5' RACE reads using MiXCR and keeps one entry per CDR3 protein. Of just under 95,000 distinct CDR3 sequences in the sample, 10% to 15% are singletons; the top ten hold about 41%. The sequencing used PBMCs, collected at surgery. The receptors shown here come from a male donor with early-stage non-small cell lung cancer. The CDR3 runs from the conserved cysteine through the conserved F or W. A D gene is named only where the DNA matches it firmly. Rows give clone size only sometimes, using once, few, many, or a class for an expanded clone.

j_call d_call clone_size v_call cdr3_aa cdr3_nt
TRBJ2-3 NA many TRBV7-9 CASSSITDTQYF TGTGCCAGCAGCTCCATAACAGATACGCAGTATTTT
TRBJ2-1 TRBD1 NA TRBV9 CASSFMTGDNEQFF TGTGCCAGCAGCTTTATGACAGGGGACAATGAGCAGTTCTTC
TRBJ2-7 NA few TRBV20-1 CSADNVYEQYF TGCAGTGCGGATAACGTCTACGAGCAGTACTTC
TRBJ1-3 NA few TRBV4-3 CASSQEQAISSGNTIYF TGCGCCAGCAGCCAAGAACAGGCTATCAGCTCTGGAAACACCATATATTTT
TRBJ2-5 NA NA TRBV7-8 CASSLAAGTLQETQYF TGTGCCAGCAGCTTAGCCGCTGGGACACTCCAAGAGACCCAGTACTTC
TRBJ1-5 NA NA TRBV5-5 CASSTDHSNQPQHF TGTGCCAGCAGCACGGATCATAGCAATCAGCCCCAGCATTTT
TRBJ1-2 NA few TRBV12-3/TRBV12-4 CASSFRQDYNGYTF TGTGCCAGCAGTTTTAGGCAGGATTATAATGGCTACACCTTC
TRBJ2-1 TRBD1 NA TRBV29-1 CGVEDLGTGDNEQFF TGCGGCGTTGAAGATCTGGGGACAGGGGACAATGAGCAGTTCTTC
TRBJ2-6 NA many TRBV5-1 CASSLEGGAGANVLTF TGCGCCAGCAGCTTGGAGGGGGGTGCTGGGGCCAACGTCCTGACTTTC
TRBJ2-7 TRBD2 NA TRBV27 CASRTLAGGRSYEQYF TGTGCCAGCAGGACCCTAGCGGGAGGGCGCTCCTACGAGCAGTACTTC
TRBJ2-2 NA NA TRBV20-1 CSARRPNTGELFF TGCAGTGCCCGACGTCCGAACACCGGGGAGCTGTTTTTT
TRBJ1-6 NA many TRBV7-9 CASSPRNSPLHF TGTGCCAGCAGCCCTAGGAATTCACCCCTCCACTTT
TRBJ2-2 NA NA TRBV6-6 CASSLGYTGELFF TGTGCCAGCAGTTTAGGTTACACCGGGGAGCTGTTTTTT
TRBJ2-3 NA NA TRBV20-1 CSASRTASDTQYF TGCAGTGCTAGTCGGACGGCCTCAGATACGCAGTATTTT
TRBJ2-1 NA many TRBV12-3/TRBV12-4 CASSLYNEQFF TGTGCCAGCAGCTTATACAATGAGCAGTTCTTC
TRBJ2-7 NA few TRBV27 CASSLTEYYEQYF TGTGCCAGCAGTTTGACAGAATACTACGAGCAGTACTTC
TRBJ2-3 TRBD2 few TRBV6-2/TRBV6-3 CASTPGLAGGGTQYF TGTGCCAGCACACCGGGACTAGCGGGAGGAGGTACGCAGTATTTT
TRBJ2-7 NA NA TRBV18 CASSPRAASSYEQYF TGTGCCAGCTCACCACGGGCCGCCAGCTCCTACGAGCAGTACTTC
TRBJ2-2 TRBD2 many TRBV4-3 CASSPRTSFTGELFF TGCGCCAGCAGCCCTCGGACTAGTTTCACCGGGGAGCTGTTTTTT
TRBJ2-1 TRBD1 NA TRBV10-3 CAISAGQGGEFF TGTGCCATCAGTGCGGGACAGGGTGGGGAGTTCTTC
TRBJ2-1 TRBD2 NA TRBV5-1 CASSYPRGGYYNEQFF TGCGCCAGCAGCTATCCTCGGGGGGGTTACTACAATGAGCAGTTCTTC
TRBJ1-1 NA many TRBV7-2 CASSSPRGGPTKNTEAFF TGTGCCAGCAGTTCACCTCGGGGGGGACCGACTAAGAACACTGAAGCTTTCTTT
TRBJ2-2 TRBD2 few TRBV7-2 CASSLTSVNTGELFF TGTGCCAGCAGCCTGACTAGCGTGAACACCGGGGAGCTGTTTTTT
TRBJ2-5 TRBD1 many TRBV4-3 CASSQEAAGTATQETQYF TGCGCCAGCAGCCAAGAAGCCGCCGGGACAGCCACCCAAGAGACCCAGTACTTC
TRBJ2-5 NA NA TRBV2 CASEVASQYF TGTGCCAGCGAGGTGGCGAGCCAGTACTTC
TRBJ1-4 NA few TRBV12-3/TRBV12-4 CASSAWTARNEKLFF TGTGCCAGCAGCGCCTGGACAGCGAGGAATGAAAAACTGTTTTTT
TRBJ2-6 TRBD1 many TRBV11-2 CASSAAGGYSSGANVLTF TGTGCCAGCAGCGCAGCAGGGGGCTATAGCTCTGGGGCCAACGTCCTGACTTTC
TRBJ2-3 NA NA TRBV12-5 CASGLVLGPGDLNTDTQYF TGTGCTAGTGGTTTGGTACTGGGTCCGGGGGACCTTAACACAGATACGCAGTATTTT
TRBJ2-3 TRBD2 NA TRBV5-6 CASSFGGKWNTDTQYF TGTGCCAGCAGCTTCGGGGGGAAATGGAACACAGATACGCAGTATTTT
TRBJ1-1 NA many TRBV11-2 CASSAGPRGAFF TGTGCCAGCAGCGCCGGGCCCAGAGGAGCTTTCTTT
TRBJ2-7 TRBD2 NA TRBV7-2 CASSPETSAFYEQYF TGTGCCAGCAGCCCCGAGACTAGCGCTTTCTACGAGCAGTACTTC
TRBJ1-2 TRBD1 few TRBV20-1 CSARAVGGRYGYTF TGCAGTGCTAGAGCTGTAGGGGGCAGATATGGCTACACCTTC
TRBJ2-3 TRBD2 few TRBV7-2 CASSLVGGTIPDTQYF TGTGCCAGCAGCTTAGTTGGAGGGACTATTCCAGATACGCAGTATTTT
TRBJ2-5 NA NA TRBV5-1 CASSGSGGGETQYF TGCGCCAGCAGCGGTTCAGGGGGAGGAGAGACCCAGTACTTC
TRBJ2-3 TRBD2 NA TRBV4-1 CASSQPLAGASTDTQYF TGCGCCAGCAGCCAGCCCTTAGCGGGGGCTAGCACAGATACGCAGTATTTT
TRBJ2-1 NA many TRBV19 CASNMGGAAEQFF TGTGCCAGTAACATGGGGGGGGCTGCTGAGCAGTTCTTC
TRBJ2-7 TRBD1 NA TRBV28 CASSDDPRDRGLSPYEQYF TGTGCCAGCAGTGATGACCCCCGGGACAGGGGGCTTAGTCCCTACGAGCAGTACTTC
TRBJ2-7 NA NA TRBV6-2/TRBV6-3 CASGSLRSSSYEQYF TGTGCCAGCGGCTCGCTCAGGTCGTCCTCCTACGAGCAGTACTTC
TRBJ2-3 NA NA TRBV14 CASSPPDTQYF TGTGCCAGCAGCCCGCCGGATACGCAGTATTTT
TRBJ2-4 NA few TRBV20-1 CSPHLSGKNIQYF TGCAGTCCGCACCTTAGCGGAAAAAACATTCAGTACTTC
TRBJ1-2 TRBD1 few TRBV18 CASSPVPGQGNYGYTF TGTGCCAGCTCACCGGTACCGGGACAGGGGAACTATGGCTACACCTTC